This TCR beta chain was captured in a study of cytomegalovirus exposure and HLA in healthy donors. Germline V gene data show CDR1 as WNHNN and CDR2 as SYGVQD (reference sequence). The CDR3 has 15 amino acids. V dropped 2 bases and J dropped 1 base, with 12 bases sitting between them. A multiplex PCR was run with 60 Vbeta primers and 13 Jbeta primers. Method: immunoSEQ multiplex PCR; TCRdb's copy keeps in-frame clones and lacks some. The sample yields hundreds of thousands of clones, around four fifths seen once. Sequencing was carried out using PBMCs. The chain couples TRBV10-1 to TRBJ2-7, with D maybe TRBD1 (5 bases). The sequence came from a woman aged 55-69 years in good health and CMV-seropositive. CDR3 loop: CASSETQGISYEQYF. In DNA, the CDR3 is TGCGCCAGCAGTGAGACCCAGGGTATATCCTACGAGCAGTACTTC.